This is a list of T cell receptor beta chains from one sample in a study of shared clonotypes between healthy human individuals. Sequencing used immunoSEQ multiplex PCR; TCRdb keeps in-frame clones, though not all of them. The top ten clones hold 0.36% of a sample with around 2.5 million clones, 90% to 95% of them seen once. Sequences were obtained from naive CD4+ T cells from PBMCs. The receptor source for this set is a man younger than 35 in good health. Some clones in this sample may be carry-over from other donors' samples. CDR3s include the opening cysteine and the closing phenylalanine or tryptophan. Fields, in order: V gene, J gene, CDR3 protein.

v_call: TRBV6-6
j_call: TRBJ2-6
cdr3_aa: CASSYSGYSGANVLTF

v_call: TRBV5-4
j_call: TRBJ2-7
cdr3_aa: CASSSRQGYEQYF

v_call: TRBV5-1
j_call: TRBJ2-3
cdr3_aa: CASSLPGQRHTDTQYF

v_call: TRBV30
j_call: TRBJ1-2
cdr3_aa: CAWISGYQLNYGYTF

v_call: TRBV13
j_call: TRBJ2-7
cdr3_aa: CASSPTGTEEQYF

v_call: TRBV9
j_call: TRBJ2-3
cdr3_aa: CASSPGLAERADTQYF

v_call: TRBV6-5
j_call: TRBJ2-1
cdr3_aa: CASWSLTVPYNEQFF

v_call: TRBV5-4
j_call: TRBJ2-1
cdr3_aa: CASSAGTSGSAYNEQFF

v_call: TRBV7-9
j_call: TRBJ1-6
cdr3_aa: CASSLDSTHSPLHF

v_call: TRBV28
j_call: TRBJ2-7
cdr3_aa: CASSPRLGWSPSEQYF

v_call: TRBV11-3
j_call: TRBJ2-7
cdr3_aa: CASSPGGSAYEQYF

v_call: TRBV7-9
j_call: TRBJ2-1
cdr3_aa: CASSHTRTSGTNEQFF

v_call: TRBV18
j_call: TRBJ2-1
cdr3_aa: CASSPPSTSGSYNEQFF

v_call: TRBV6-1
j_call: TRBJ2-7
cdr3_aa: CASSELGGGVYEQYF

v_call: TRBV28
j_call: TRBJ2-5
cdr3_aa: CASTLAGAETQYF

v_call: TRBV29-1
j_call: TRBJ2-3
cdr3_aa: CSVESSLRSTDTQYF

v_call: TRBV6-5
j_call: TRBJ1-2
cdr3_aa: CASRPDSSYGYTF

v_call: TRBV4-1
j_call: TRBJ2-7
cdr3_aa: CASSQVPGQTWEQYF

v_call: TRBV29-1
j_call: TRBJ1-2
cdr3_aa: CSASDRGYYGYTF

v_call: TRBV18
j_call: TRBJ2-3
cdr3_aa: CASSPGQGRQYF

v_call: TRBV28
j_call: TRBJ1-1
cdr3_aa: CASSLRLGDTEAFF

v_call: TRBV9
j_call: TRBJ1-6
cdr3_aa: CASSPLTGADSPLHF

v_call: TRBV6-5
j_call: TRBJ1-5
cdr3_aa: CASSYSRGSNQPQHF

v_call: TRBV5-1
j_call: TRBJ1-3
cdr3_aa: CASSLGRNSGNTIYF

v_call: TRBV5-5
j_call: TRBJ1-1
cdr3_aa: CASSFGASNTEAFF

v_call: TRBV9
j_call: TRBJ2-3
cdr3_aa: CASSTRHASDTQYF

v_call: TRBV19
j_call: TRBJ2-7
cdr3_aa: CASSIGLAGPYEQYF

v_call: TRBV10-1
j_call: TRBJ2-5
cdr3_aa: CASSETGQETQYF

v_call: TRBV11-2
j_call: TRBJ2-7
cdr3_aa: CASSSQDGTSKAQYF

v_call: TRBV9
j_call: TRBJ1-1
cdr3_aa: CASSVQGTNTEAFF

v_call: TRBV7-9
j_call: TRBJ1-2
cdr3_aa: CASSPDRFYGYTF

v_call: TRBV5-1
j_call: TRBJ2-2
cdr3_aa: CASSSTSGRTTGELFF

v_call: TRBV6-1
j_call: TRBJ1-5
cdr3_aa: CASKVGRGLYQPQHF

v_call: TRBV28
j_call: TRBJ1-1
cdr3_aa: CASSLDRGLDTEAFF

v_call: TRBV11-1
j_call: TRBJ2-5
cdr3_aa: CASSTGPQETQYF

v_call: TRBV9
j_call: TRBJ2-7
cdr3_aa: CASSPRGVYEQYF

v_call: TRBV18
j_call: TRBJ2-1
cdr3_aa: CASSLSTSQGEQFF

v_call: TRBV12-1
j_call: TRBJ1-1
cdr3_aa: CASSPGQTLNTEAFF

v_call: TRBV6-5
j_call: TRBJ1-1
cdr3_aa: CASSYVRIGGTEAFF

v_call: TRBV5-6
j_call: TRBJ1-2
cdr3_aa: CASSLEESNYGYTF

v_call: TRBV19
j_call: TRBJ2-1
cdr3_aa: CASSGQALGNEQFF

v_call: TRBV19
j_call: TRBJ1-2
cdr3_aa: CASRTTGGASGYTF

v_call: TRBV2
j_call: TRBJ2-1
cdr3_aa: CASRGSLAGGPDEQFF

v_call: TRBV5-1
j_call: TRBJ1-2
cdr3_aa: CASRSPLGYTF

v_call: TRBV28
j_call: TRBJ2-1
cdr3_aa: CASVRPGLPNNEQFF

v_call: TRBV7-9
j_call: TRBJ2-7
cdr3_aa: CASSLGGLAGSYEQYF

v_call: TRBV2
j_call: TRBJ2-7
cdr3_aa: CASRDGTGSYEQYF

v_call: TRBV9
j_call: TRBJ1-4
cdr3_aa: CASSVQGGNEKLFF

v_call: TRBV5-1
j_call: TRBJ1-4
cdr3_aa: CASSLFTLGEKLFF

v_call: TRBV10-2
j_call: TRBJ2-1
cdr3_aa: CASSPASRGVEQFF

v_call: TRBV18
j_call: TRBJ1-5
cdr3_aa: CASSLFGGREQPQHF

v_call: TRBV9
j_call: TRBJ1-2
cdr3_aa: CASSVSDSTYGYTF

v_call: TRBV7-2
j_call: TRBJ2-1
cdr3_aa: CASSTTSGGGSYNEQFF